The clone carrying this T cell receptor (beta chain) has only a few counts. The antigen is undetermined. A much larger clone differs by one base, so this may be a read error. This entry belongs to a study of T-cell memory formation after mild COVID-19. Study-level points and caveats: Confirmation of SARS-CoV-2 specificity was lacking for second-wave clones peaking day 37.

One entry per CDR3 protein, called by TCRdb with MiXCR from the 5' RACE reads. The table lists almost 550,000 distinct CDR3 sequences, just over 20% of them singletons. V lost 7 bases and J 3 bases, leaving 6 bases between the germline ends. There are 11 residues in the CDR3. Germline CDR1 reads MGHDK; CDR2 reads SYGVNS. The J gene is TRBJ1-1, the V gene TRBV25-1; D remains ambiguous. This clonotype was obtained from an adult woman who had mild COVID-19 (a few samples of this study predate the infection). Cell type and time point are not known. Sequencing was performed on PBMCs or a T cell subset sorted from them (not recorded which). CDR3 sequence (DNA): TGTGCCAGCACTTTGTACACTGAAGCTTTCTTT. Its protein product is CASTLYTEAFF. The complete variable domain, with remaining parts taken from reference TRBV25-1 and TRBJ1-1, reads EADIYQTPRYLVIGTGKKITLECSQTMGHDKMYWYQQDPGMELHLIHYSYGVNSTEKGDLSSESTVSRIRTEHFPLTLESARPSHTSQYLCASTLYTEAFFGQGTRLTVV.